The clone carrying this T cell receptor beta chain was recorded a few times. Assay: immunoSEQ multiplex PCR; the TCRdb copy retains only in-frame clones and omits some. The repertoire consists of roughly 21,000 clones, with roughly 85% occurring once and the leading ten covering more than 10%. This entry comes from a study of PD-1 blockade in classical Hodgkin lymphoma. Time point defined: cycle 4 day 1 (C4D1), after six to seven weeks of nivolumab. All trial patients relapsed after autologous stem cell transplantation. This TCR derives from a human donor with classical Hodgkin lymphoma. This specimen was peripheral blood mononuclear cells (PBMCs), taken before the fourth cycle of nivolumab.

CDR3 nucleotides: TGTGCCAGTAGCCCGACTAGCGGGAGTTCCTACGAGCAGTACTTC. Protein: CASSPTSGSSYEQYF. V usage is TRBV19 and J usage is TRBJ2-7; 12 bases are shared with TRBD2. This CDR3 has 15 amino acids. V lost 6 bases and J lost 1; bases outside the gene matches: 4. Germline loops: CDR1 LNHDA, CDR2 SQIVND (reference sequence).